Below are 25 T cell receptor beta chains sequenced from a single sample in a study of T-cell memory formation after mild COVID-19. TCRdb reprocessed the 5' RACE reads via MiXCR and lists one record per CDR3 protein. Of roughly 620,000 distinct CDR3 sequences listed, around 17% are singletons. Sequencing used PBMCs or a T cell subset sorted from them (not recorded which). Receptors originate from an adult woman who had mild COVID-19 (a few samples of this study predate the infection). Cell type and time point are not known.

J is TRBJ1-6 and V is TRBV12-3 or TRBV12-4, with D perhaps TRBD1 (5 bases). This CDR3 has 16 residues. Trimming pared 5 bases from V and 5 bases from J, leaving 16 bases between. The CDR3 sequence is CASSPRPGEDNSPLHF. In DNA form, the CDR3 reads TGTGCCAGCAGTCCTCGCCCGGGGGAAGATAATTCACCCCTCCACTTT.

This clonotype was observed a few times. The CDR3 region is CASSLGQGPIREKLFF. In DNA form, the CDR3 reads TGTGCCAGCAGCTTGGGACAAGGACCTATCCGGGAAAAACTGTTTTTT. The chain links TRBV7-6 to TRBJ1-4; a possible D gene is TRBD1 (6 bases). In germline, CDR1 is SGHVS, CDR2 FNYEAQ. The CDR3 is 16 residues long. V lost 3 bases and J 8 bases, leaving 19 bases between the germline ends.

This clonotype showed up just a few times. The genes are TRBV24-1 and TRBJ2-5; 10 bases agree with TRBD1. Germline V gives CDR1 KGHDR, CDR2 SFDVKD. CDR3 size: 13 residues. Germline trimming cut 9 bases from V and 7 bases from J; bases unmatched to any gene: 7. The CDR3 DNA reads TGTGCCACCTCTGGACAGGGGGGTAGGACCCAGTACTTC. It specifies CATSGQGGRTQYF.

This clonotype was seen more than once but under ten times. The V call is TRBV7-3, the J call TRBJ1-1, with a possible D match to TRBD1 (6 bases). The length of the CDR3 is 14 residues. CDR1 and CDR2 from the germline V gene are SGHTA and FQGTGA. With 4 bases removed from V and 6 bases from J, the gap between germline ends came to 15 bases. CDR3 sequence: CASSWGPATAEAFF. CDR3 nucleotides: TGTGCCAGCAGCTGGGGGCCGGCAACGGCTGAAGCTTTCTTT.

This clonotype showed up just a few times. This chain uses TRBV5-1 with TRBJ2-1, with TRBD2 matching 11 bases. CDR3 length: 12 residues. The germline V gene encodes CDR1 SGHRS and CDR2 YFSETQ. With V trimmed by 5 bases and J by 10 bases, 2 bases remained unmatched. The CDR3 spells CASSRLAGEQFF. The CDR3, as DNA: TGCGCCAGCAGTCGACTAGCGGGGGAGCAGTTCTTC.

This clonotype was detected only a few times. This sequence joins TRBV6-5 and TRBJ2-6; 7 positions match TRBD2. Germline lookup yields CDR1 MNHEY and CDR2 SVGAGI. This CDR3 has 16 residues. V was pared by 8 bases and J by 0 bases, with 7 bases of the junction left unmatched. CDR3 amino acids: CASRIAGYSGANVLTF. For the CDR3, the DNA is TGTGCCAGCCGGATAGCGGGTTACTCTGGGGCCAACGTCCTGACTTTC.

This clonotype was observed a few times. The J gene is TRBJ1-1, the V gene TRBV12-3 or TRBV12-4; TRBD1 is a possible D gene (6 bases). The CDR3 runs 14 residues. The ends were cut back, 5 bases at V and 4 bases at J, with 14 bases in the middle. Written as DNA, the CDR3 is TGTGCCAGCAGTCTAGGGACATTTCCCACTGAAGCTTTCTTT. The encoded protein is CASSLGTFPTEAFF.

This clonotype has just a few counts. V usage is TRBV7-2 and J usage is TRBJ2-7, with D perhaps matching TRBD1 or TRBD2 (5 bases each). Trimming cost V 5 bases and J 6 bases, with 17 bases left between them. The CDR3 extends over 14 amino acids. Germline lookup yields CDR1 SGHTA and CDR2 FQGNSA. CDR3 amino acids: CASSPLTGPIEQYF. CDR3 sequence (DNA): TGTGCCAGCAGCCCCCTCACGGGACCCATCGAGCAGTACTTC.

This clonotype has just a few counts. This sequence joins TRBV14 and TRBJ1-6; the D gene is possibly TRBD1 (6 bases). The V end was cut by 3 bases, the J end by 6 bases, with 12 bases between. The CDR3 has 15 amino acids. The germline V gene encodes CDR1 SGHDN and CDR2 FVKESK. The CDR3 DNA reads TGTGCCAGCAGCCATGTACAGGGCCCTAATTCACCCCTCCACTTT. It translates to CASSHVQGPNSPLHF.

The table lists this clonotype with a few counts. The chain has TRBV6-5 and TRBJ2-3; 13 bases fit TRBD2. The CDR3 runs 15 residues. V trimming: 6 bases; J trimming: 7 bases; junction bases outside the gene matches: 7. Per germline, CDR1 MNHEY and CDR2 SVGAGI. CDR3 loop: CASSQTSGGSYTQYF. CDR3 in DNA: TGTGCCAGCAGCCAGACTAGCGGGGGGTCTTATACGCAGTATTTT.

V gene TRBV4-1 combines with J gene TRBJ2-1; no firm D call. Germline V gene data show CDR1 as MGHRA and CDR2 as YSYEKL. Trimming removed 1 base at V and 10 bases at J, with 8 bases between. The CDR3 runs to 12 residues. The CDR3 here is CASSQVGEEQFF. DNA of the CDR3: TGCGCCAGCAGCCAAGTTGGGGAAGAGCAGTTCTTC.

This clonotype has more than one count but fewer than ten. The CDR3 spells CASSYSRQSASPLHF. The CDR3 DNA sequence: TGTGCCAGCAGTTACTCGCGGCAGTCGGCTTCACCCCTCCACTTT. This chain uses TRBV6-5 with TRBJ1-6, with D uncertain. CDR3 size: 15 residues. Between the trimmed V and J ends, which lost 0 bases and 9 bases, there was a span of 12 bases. Germline values: CDR1 MNHEY, CDR2 SVGAGI.

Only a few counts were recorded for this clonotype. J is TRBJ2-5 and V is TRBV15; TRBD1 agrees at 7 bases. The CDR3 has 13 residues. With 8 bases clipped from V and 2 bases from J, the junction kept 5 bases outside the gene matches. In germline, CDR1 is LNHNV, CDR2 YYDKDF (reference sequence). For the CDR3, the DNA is TGTGCCACCCAGACAGGGCAACAAGAGACCCAGTACTTC. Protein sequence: CATQTGQQETQYF.

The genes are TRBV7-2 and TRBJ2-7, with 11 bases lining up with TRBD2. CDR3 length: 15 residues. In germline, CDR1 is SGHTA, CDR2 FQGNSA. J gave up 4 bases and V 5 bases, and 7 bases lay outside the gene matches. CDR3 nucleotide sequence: TGTGCCAGCAGCGTGAATAGCGGGAGGGCTTACGAGCAGTACTTC. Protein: CASSVNSGRAYEQYF. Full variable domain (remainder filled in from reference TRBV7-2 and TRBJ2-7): GAGVSQSPSNKVTEKGKDVELRCDPISGHTALYWYRQSLGQGLEFLIYFQGNSAPDKSGLPSDRFSAERTGGSVSTLTIQRTQQEDSAVYLCASSVNSGRAYEQYFGPGTRLTVT.

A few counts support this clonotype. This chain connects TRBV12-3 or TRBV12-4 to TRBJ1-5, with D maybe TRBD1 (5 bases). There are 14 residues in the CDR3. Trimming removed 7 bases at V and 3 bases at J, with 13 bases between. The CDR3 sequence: CASTTMGDNQPQHF. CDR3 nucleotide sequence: TGTGCCAGCACCACCATGGGGGACAATCAGCCCCAGCATTTT.

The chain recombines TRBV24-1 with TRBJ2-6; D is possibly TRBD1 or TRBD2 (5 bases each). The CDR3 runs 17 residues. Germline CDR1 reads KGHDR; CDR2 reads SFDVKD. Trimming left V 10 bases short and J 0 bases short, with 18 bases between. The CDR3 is CATRPGRTDSGANVLTF. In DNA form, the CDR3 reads TGTGCCACTAGACCGGGACGAACCGACTCTGGGGCCAACGTCCTGACTTTC.

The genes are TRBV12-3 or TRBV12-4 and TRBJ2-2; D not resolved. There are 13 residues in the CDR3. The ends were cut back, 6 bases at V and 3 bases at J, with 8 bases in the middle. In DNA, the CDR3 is TGTGCCAGCAGGAATCCTTACACCGGGGAGCTGTTTTTT. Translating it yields CASRNPYTGELFF.

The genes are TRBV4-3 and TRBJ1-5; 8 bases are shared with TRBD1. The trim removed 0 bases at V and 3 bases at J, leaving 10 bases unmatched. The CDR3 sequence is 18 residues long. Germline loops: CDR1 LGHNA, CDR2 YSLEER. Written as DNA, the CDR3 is TGCGCCAGCAGCCAAGAAAGTGCCGGGACAGGTATCAATCAGCCCCAGCATTTT. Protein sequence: CASSQESAGTGINQPQHF.

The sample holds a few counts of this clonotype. DNA of the CDR3: TGTGCCAGCAGCAGAGCCGGGACCCTTGGGGAGACCCAGTACTTC. As protein: CASSRAGTLGETQYF. The rearrangement joins TRBV7-3 to TRBJ2-5, with D tentatively TRBD1 or TRBD2 (5 bases each). CDR3 length: 15 residues. Germline values: CDR1 SGHTA, CDR2 FQGTGA. Deletions cut 5 bases from V and 5 bases from J, with 18 bases between.

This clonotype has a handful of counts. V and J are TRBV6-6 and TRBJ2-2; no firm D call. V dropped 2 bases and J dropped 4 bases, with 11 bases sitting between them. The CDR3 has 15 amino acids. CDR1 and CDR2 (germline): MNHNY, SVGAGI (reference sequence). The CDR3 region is CASSYRALGTGELFF. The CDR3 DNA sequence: TGTGCCAGCAGTTACAGGGCTTTGGGCACCGGGGAGCTGTTTTTT.

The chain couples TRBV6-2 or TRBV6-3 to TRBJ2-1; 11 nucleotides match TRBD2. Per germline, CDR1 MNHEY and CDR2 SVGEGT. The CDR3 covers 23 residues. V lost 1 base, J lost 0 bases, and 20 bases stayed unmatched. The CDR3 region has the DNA TGTGCCAGCAGTTACTTTTCCGGTATTACTAGCGGGAGAAACAAGTCCTCCTACAATGAGCAGTTCTTC. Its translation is CASSYFSGITSGRNKSSYNEQFF.

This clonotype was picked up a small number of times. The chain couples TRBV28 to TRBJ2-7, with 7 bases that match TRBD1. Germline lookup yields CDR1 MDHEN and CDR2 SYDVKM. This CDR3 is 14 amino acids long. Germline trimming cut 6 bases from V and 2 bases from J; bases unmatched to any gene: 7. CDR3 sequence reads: CASRFQGVTYEQYF. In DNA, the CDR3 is TGTGCCAGCAGATTTCAGGGGGTTACCTACGAGCAGTACTTC.

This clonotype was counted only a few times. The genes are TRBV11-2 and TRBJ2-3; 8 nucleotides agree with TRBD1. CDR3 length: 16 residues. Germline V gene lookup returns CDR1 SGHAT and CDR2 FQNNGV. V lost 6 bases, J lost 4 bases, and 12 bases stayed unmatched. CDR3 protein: CASSSWIFRGPDTQYF. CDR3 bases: TGTGCCAGCAGTAGTTGGATTTTCAGGGGGCCAGATACGCAGTATTTT. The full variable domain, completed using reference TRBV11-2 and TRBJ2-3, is EAGVAQSPRYKIIEKRQSVAFWCNPISGHATLYWYQQILGQGPKLLIQFQNNGVVDDSQLPKDRFSAERLKGVDSTLKIQPAKLEDSAVYLCASSSWIFRGPDTQYFGPGTRLTVL.

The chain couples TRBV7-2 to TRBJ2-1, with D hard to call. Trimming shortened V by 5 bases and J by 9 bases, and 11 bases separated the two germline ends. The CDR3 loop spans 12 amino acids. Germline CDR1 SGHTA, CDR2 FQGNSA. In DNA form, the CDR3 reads TGTGCCAGCAGCCCCCCGGGCCCTGAGCAGTTCTTC. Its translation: CASSPPGPEQFF.

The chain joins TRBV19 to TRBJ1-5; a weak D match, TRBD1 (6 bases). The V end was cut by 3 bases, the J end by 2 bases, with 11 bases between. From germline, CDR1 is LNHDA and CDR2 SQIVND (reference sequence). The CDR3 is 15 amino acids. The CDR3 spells CASSISRQGNQPQHF. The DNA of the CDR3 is TGTGCCAGTAGTATTAGTCGACAGGGCAATCAGCCCCAGCATTTT.